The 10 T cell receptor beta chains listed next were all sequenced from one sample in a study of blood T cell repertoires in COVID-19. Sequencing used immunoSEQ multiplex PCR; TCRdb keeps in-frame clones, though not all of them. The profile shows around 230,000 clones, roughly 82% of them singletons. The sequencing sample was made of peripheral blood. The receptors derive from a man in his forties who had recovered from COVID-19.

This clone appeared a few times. The CDR3: CASSSRGPDEQYF. CDR3 bases: TGTGCCAGCAGCTCCAGGGGGCCGGATGAGCAGTACTTC. V and J are TRBV7-9 and TRBJ2-7, with 8 bases aligning to TRBD1. Germline V gene data show CDR1 as SEHNR and CDR2 as FQNEAQ (reference sequence). The CDR3 runs 13 residues. Losses at the gene ends were 4 bases for V and 7 bases for J; bases not matched to a gene: 6.

CDR3 in amino acids: CASSLFPSGGETQYF. As DNA, the CDR3 is TGCGCCAGCAGCTTGTTCCCTAGCGGGGGAGAGACCCAGTACTTC. The V gene is TRBV5-1, the J gene TRBJ2-5; 10 nucleotides agree with TRBD2. CDR3 size: 15 residues. J lost 4 bases, V lost 1 base, and 4 bases had no gene match. CDR1 is SGHRS, CDR2 YFSETQ, per germline.

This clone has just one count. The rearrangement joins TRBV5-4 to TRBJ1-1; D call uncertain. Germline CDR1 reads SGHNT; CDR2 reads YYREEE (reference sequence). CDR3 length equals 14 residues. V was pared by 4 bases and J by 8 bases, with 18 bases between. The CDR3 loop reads CASSTWRAVPEAFF. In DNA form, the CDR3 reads TGTGCCAGCAGCACATGGCGGGCTGTCCCGGAAGCTTTCTTT.

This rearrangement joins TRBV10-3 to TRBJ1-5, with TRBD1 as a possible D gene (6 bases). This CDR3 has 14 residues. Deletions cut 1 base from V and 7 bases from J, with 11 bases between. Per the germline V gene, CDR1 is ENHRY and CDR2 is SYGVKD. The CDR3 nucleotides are TGTGCCATCAGTGAGTATACAGGGATACAGCCCCAGCATTTT. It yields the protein CAISEYTGIQPQHF.

This chain's CDR3 is CASSRAPQGAGVAKNIQYF. The DNA of the CDR3 is TGCGCCAGCAGCCGAGCCCCACAGGGGGCTGGCGTCGCCAAAAACATTCAGTACTTC. The rearrangement joins TRBV4-1 to TRBJ2-4, with 9 bases aligning to TRBD1. Per germline, CDR1 MGHRA and CDR2 YSYEKL. Trimming cost V 4 bases and J 1 base; bases outside gene matches: 14. The CDR3 length is 19 residues.

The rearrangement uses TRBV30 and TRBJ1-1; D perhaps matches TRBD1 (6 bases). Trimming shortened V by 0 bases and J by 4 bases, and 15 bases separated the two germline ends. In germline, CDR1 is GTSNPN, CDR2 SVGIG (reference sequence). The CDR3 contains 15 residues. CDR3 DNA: TGTGCCTGGAGTGTTGGGGTTCGGGGGGCCACTGAAGCTTTCTTT. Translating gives CAWSVGVRGATEAFF.

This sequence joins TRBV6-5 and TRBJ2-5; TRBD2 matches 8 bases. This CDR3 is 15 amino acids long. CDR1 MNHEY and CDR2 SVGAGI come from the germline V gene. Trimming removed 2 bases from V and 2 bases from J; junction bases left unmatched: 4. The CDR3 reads CASSYTGGNQETQYF. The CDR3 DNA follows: TGTGCCAGCAGTTACACGGGGGGGAATCAAGAGACCCAGTACTTC.

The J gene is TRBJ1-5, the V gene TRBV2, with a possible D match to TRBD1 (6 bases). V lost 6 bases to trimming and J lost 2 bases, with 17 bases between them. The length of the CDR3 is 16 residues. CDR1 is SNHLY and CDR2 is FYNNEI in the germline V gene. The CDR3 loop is CASRGSGAVGNQPQHF. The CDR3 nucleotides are TGTGCCAGCAGGGGATCAGGGGCTGTGGGCAATCAGCCCCAGCATTTT.

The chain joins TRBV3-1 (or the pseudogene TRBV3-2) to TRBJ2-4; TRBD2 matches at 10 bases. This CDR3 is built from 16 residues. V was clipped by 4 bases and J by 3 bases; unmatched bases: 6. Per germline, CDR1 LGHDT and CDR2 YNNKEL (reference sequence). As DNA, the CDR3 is TGTGCCAGCAGCCCATCGTCTAGCGGGGGCAAAAACATTCAGTACTTC. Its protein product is CASSPSSSGGKNIQYF.

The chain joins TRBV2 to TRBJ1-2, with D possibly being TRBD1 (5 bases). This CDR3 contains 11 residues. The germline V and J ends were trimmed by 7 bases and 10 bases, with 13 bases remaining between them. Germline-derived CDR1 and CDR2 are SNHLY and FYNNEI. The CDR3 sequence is CASTGGEAYTF. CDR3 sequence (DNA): TGTGCCAGCACCGGAGGGGAAGCCTACACCTTC.